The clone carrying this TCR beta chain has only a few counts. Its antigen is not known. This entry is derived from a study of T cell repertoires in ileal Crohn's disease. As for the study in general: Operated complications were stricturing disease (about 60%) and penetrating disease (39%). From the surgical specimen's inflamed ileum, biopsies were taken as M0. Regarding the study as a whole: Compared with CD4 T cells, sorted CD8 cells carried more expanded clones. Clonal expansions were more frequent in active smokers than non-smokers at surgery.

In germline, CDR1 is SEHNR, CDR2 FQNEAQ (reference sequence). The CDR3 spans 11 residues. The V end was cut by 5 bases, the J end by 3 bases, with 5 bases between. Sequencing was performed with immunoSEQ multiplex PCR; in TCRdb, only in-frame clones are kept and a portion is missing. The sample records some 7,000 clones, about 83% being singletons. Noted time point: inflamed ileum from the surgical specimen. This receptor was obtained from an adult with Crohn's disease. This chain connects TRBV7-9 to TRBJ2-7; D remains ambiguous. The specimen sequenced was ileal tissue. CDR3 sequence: CASSKHYEQYF. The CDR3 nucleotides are TGTGCCAGCAGCAAGCACTACGAGCAGTACTTC.